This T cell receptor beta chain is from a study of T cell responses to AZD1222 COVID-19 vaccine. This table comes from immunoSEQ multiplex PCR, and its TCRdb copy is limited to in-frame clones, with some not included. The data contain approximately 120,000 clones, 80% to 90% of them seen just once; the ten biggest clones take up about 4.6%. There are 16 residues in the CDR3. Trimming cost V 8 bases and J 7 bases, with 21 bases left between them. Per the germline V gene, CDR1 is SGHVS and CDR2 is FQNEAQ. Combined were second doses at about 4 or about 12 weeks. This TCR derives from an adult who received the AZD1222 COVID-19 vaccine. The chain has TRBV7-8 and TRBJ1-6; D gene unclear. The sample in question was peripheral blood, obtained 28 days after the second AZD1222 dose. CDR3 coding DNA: TGTGCCAGCCGCCCAGCGCCTTTCGATGAGAATTCACCCCTCCACTTT. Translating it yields CASRPAPFDENSPLHF. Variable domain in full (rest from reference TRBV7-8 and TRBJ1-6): GAGVSQSPRYKVAKRGQDVALRCDPISGHVSLFWYQQALGQGPEFLTYFQNEAQLDKSGLPSDRFFAERPEGSVSTLKIQRTQQEDSAVYLCASRPAPFDENSPLHFGNGTRLTVT.